The 8 T cell receptor beta chains given below trace back to one sample, sequenced in a study of blood T cell repertoires in COVID-19. The data were produced by immunoSEQ multiplex PCR, yet TCRdb's version contains in-frame clones alone and is incomplete. The table records some 100,000 clones, around 90% of them present only once. Material for sequencing was peripheral blood. These receptor sequences come from a woman aged 70-85 years with acute or convalescent COVID-19.

This chain connects TRBV5-5 to TRBJ2-3; 9 bases align to TRBD1. J was trimmed by 0 bases and V by 3 bases; bases with no gene match: 2. The CDR3 consists of 15 residues. In germline, CDR1 is SGHKS, CDR2 YYEKEE (reference sequence). CDR3 in amino acids: CASSWGTGSTDTQYF. The CDR3 region has the DNA TGTGCCAGCAGCTGGGGGACAGGGAGCACAGATACGCAGTATTTT.

The CDR3: CASGGIEQFF. The CDR3 bases are TGTGCCAGCGGGGGCATTGAGCAGTTCTTC. The chain carries TRBV25-1 and TRBJ2-1, with D possibly TRBD1 on 6 matching bases. This CDR3 region has 10 residues. The germline V gene encodes CDR1 MGHDK and CDR2 SYGVNS. The V end was cut by 8 bases, the J end by 9 bases, with 8 bases between.

The chain is built from TRBV27 and TRBJ1-1; D ambiguous. CDR1 MNHEY and CDR2 SMNVEV come from the germline V gene (reference sequence). The CDR3 has 13 amino acids. The ends were cut back, 3 bases at V and 5 bases at J, with 10 bases in the middle. The CDR3 region is CASSLFRGTEAFF. The CDR3 DNA is TGTGCCAGCAGTTTGTTTCGAGGGACTGAAGCTTTCTTT.

The sample holds one count of this clone. This chain connects TRBV28 to TRBJ2-7; D gene unclear. CDR1 MDHEN and CDR2 SYDVKM come from the germline V gene. Trimming cost V 6 bases and J 9 bases, with 18 bases left between them. The CDR3 spans 13 residues. The CDR3 is CASRQIASLGQYF. The DNA for the CDR3 is TGTGCCAGCAGACAGATTGCATCCTTGGGGCAGTACTTC.

This clone was seen only once. V is TRBV5-4 and J is TRBJ1-1, with D unclear. Trimming pared 4 bases from V and 0 bases from J, leaving 16 bases between. From germline, CDR1 is SGHNT and CDR2 YYREEE (reference sequence). The CDR3 loop spans 16 amino acids. The CDR3 sequence: CASSPGLQTMNTEAFF. CDR3 nucleotide sequence: TGTGCCAGCAGCCCCGGGCTACAGACTATGAACACTGAAGCTTTCTTT.

This chain links TRBV30 with TRBJ1-2; 8 bases are a match to TRBD1. From germline, CDR1 is GTSNPN and CDR2 SVGIG (reference sequence). CDR3 length: 15 residues. V was pared by 3 bases and J by 4 bases, with 10 bases of the junction left unmatched. CDR3 in amino acids: CAWRAGGGGLYGYTF. The CDR3, as DNA: TGTGCCTGGAGGGCAGGGGGCGGGGGACTCTATGGCTACACCTTC.

On this clone itself: One end of the junction is discordant with germline, which a read error may explain. The chain joins TRBV5-1 to TRBJ1-5; D unresolved. The CDR3 is 15 residues long. Germline CDR1 is SGHRS and CDR2 is YFSETQ. The CDR3 DNA follows: TGCGCCAGCAGCTTGGACGGACGTAGCGATCAGCCCCAGCATTTT. Amino acid sequence: CASSLDGRSDQPQHF.

The chain is built from TRBV4-1 and TRBJ2-5; D call uncertain. The CDR3 has 16 residues. The V end was cut by 0 bases, the J end by 9 bases, with 20 bases between. Germline V gives CDR1 MGHRA, CDR2 YSYEKL. The CDR3 sequence: CASSQDESLPLLAQYF. CDR3 sequence (DNA): TGCGCCAGCAGCCAAGATGAGAGTCTACCATTATTGGCCCAGTACTTC.